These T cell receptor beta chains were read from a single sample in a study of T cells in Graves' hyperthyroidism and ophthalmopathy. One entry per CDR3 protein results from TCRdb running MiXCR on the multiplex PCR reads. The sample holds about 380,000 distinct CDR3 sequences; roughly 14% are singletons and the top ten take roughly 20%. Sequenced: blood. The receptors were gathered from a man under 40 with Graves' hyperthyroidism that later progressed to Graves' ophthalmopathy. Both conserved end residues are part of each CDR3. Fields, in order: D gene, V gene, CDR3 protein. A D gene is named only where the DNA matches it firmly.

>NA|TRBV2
CASSVTFGSTEAFF
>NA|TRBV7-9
CASSGQGFLYGYTF
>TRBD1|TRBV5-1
CASSLTGGVGGTEAFF
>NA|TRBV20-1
CSARDRRGSYNEQFF
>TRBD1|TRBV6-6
CASSYSPGQGAEAFF
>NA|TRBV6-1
CASSSLFSEAFF
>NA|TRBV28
CASSFSGLGTQYF
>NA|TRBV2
CASNLQGGEKLVF
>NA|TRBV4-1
CASSQESQRPYYEQYF
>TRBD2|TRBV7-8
CASSLEVDLAGGLEETQYF
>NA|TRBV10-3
CAISVTENTEAFF
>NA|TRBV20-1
CSAREQMNTEAFF
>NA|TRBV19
CASSMGRGPYEQYF
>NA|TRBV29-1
CSVDRGGTGELFF
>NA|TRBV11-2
CASSLEVASYEQYF
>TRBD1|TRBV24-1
CATSDYRGRNTGELFF
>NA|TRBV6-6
CASSYSWGLETQYF
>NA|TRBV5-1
CASSLDNSYTEAFF
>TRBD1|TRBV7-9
CASSWDRGYTGELFF
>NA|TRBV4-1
CASSQGDLENGELFF
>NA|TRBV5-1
CASSLELKSYNEQFF
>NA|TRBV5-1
CASSVQGPTNEKLFF
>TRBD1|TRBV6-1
CATSPTGIYYGYTF
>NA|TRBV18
CASSRAEAGTEAFF
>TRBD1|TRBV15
CATSSNTGGISPLHF
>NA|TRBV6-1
CASSSTGVTNEKLFF
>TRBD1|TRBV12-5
CASGLVTGGLGEQYF
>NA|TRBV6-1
CASSTGPQQPQHF
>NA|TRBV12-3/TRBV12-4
CASSLEDTQYF
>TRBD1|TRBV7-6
CASSLVGTGTYEQYF
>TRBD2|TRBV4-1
CASSHGVAGDPEQYF
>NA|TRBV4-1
CASSQGPQDNYGYTF
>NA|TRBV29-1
CSVEGGGHEQYF
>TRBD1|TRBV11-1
CASSGYDRGETQYF
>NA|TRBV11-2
CASFGGGANSPLHF
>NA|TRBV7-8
CASSLMGGNTGELFF
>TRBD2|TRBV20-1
CSARLAGRRTDTQYF
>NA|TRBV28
CASSNYNSPLHF
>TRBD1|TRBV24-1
CATGDLGTGTDTQYF
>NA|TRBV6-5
CASSYVIGGLQGYTF
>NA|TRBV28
CASSLLQRNEQFF
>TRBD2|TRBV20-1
CSALNLAGDYEQYF
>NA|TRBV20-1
CSVSGSGASSRELFF
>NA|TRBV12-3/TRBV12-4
CASSDGLWNGYTF
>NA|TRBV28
CASRVGISEAFF
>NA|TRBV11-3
CASGEDRSSYNEQFF
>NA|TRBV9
CASSVSGSNQPQHF
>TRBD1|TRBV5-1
CASSPWDRVWEQYF
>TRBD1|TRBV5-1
CASSRPTGTVGYTF
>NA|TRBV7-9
CASSFGFRQETQYF
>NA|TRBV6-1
CASSEWGGVNTEAFF
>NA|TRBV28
CASSLNYEQYF
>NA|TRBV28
CASSFGGGGPDTQYF
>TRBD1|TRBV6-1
CASSADRGDTGELFF
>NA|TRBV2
CASSPLVRGVGELFF
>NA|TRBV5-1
CASSFLGAGDEQFF
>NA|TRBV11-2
CASSSWTVYGYTF
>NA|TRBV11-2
CASSLDLGSRTQYF